The table lists the clone carrying this T cell receptor (beta chain) with many counts. This entry comes from a study of T cells in Graves' hyperthyroidism and ophthalmopathy. The ends were cut back, 2 bases at V and 2 bases at J, with 7 bases in the middle. This CDR3 comprises 14 residues. Researchers took RNA transcripts and amplified the TCR beta CDR3 regions from them. HTBI primers were the set used in a first-round RT-PCR of the TCR CDR3. TCRdb fed the multiplex PCR reads into MiXCR, producing one record per CDR3 protein. The sample has around 500,000 distinct CDR3 sequences; 14% are singletons. The gene calls are TRBV12-3 or TRBV12-4 and TRBJ1-5, with D unclear. This clonotype originated in a woman younger than 35 with Graves' hyperthyroidism. The sample comprised blood. As DNA, the CDR3 is TGTGCCAGCAGTTTATCGGTAGGCAATCAGCCCCAGCATTTT. This translates into CASSLSVGNQPQHF.